This T cell receptor (beta chain) comes out of a study of T cell clones after liver transplantation (dated by TCRdb to between 2018 and 2020). Looking at the study overall: The samples were obtained from ITN030ST, a randomized trial that attempted immunosuppression withdrawal within 2 years after liver transplantation. Third party-reactive TCRbeta sequences from pre-transplant MLRs were also identified as an antigen-independent comparator for donor-reactive sequences. The study cohort included 8 liver transplant recipients, of whom 3 were classified as tolerant and 5 as non-tolerant. Blood samples were collected pre-transplant, pre-randomization before withdrawal, and post-randomization after either full withdrawal or failed withdrawal. Tolerance was defined as complete immunosuppression withdrawal for at least one year with no rise in liver enzymes beyond twice the upper limit of normal. Of the eight recipients, three were HCV-positive, while the remaining recipients had been transplanted for non-autoimmune, non-viral indications. Until randomization at 12-24 months post-transplant, subjects were given standard immunosuppression, with no induction therapy. Donor-reactive T cell clones were identified by TCRbeta sequencing following a pre-transplant mixed lymphocyte reaction and were subsequently tracked in post-transplant blood.

Unstimulated PBMCs, after thawing, were stained for CD3, CD4 and CD8 and then FACS-sorted into CD3+CD4+ and CD3+CD8+ populations. All 8 studied subjects were randomized to withdrawal of immunosuppression. The Qiagen DNeasy Blood and Tissue Kit was used for genomic DNA isolation. Worth noting for this clone: This receptor's antigen is unknown. No much larger clone exists at a distance of one base, and base qualities are not known.

Using immunoSEQ, frozen genomic DNA was subjected to high-throughput TCRbeta CDR3 sequencing, a process that included PCR amplification, mapping, bias correction and internal controls. The authors' pipeline ran thus. Productive rearrangements were kept, and unique TCRbeta sequences were defined by CDR3 nucleotide sequence plus V and J gene. For classification of a sequence as donor-reactive, at least 5-fold expansion in CFSE-low cells relative to unstimulated pre-transplant cells and a frequency of at least 0.01% were required. To ensure at least 90% detection power, minimum frequency thresholds were set for each subject based on that subject's lowest-template unstimulated sample. Jensen-Shannon divergence between the top 1000 TCRbeta sequences post-transplant and pre-transplant was used to measure repertoire turnover. Changes in detection of donor-reactive sequences were assessed with two-sided Fisher's exact tests. TCRdb carries this immuneACCESS record with in-frame sequences only. Its versions omit some clonotypes, under half of them owing to an unresolved V gene in the studies checked, with the rest unexplained. Clone size and V and J calls were adopted from that table, with D and trimming inferred from the DNA. The sample includes roughly 20,000 clones, with under 95% observed a single time. Jointly, the top ten make up approximately 25% of the sample.

General conclusions and limits of the study: Once repertoire turnover was taken into account, donor-reactive detection showed a significant reduction for CD4 in 7 of 8 subjects and for CD8 in 8 of 8. Since no allograft tissue specimens were available, donor-reactive T cells may have migrated into the graft instead of being deleted. Donor-reactive sequences decreased more than third party-reactive sequences, which suggests partial antigen-specific deletion that was not related to withdrawal success. Low numbers of available donor cells limited the measurable donor-reactive repertoire in two subjects. The conclusions were considered preliminary, being limited by small, heterogeneous patient numbers and non-standardized post-transplant time points. A significant post-transplant decrease in circulating donor-reactive CD4 TCRbeta sequences was observed in most of the 8 subjects, irrespective of tolerance or HCV status.

Sequences SGHVS (CDR1) and FNYEAQ (CDR2) are obtained from the germline V gene. Including cysteine and phenylalanine, the CDR3 has 15 amino acids. Only the CDR3 portion is preserved as DNA: 45 bases, with reading frame beginning at the first base. Trimming takes 4 bases off V and 7 bases off J; junction bases not matched to a gene: 7. The TCR comes from a human patient who received a liver transplant. Following a transplant, a fraction of the T cells may be traceable to the graft donor. The rearranged chain carries TRBV7-6 and TRBJ1-4, and 9 bases in between align with TRBD1. This sample comprised CD8+ T cells from blood, obtained less than 27 months after liver transplant. The nucleotide sequence reads as follows: TGTGCCAGCAGCTGGGGACAGGGCTTGGTTGAAAAACTGTTTTTT. Translated, this gives CASSWGQGLVEKLFF.